Presented here are 31 T cell receptor beta chains from one specimen sequenced in a study of blood T cell repertoires in COVID-19. Libraries were prepared by immunoSEQ multiplex PCR; TCRdb keeps only in-frame clonotypes and omits some of them. The sample gives a few hundred thousand clones, approximately 92% of which show up once; around 2.5% is in the top ten. The specimen was peripheral blood. The receptors derive from a person between 18 and 35 years old with COVID-19, enrolled during active disease.

The V and J genes are TRBV5-5 and TRBJ2-2; 9 nucleotides agree with TRBD1. Per germline, CDR1 SGHKS and CDR2 YYEKEE (reference sequence). This CDR3 spans 15 amino acids. Unmatched junction bases numbered 3, after V lost 4 bases and J lost 2 bases. DNA of the CDR3: TGTGCCAGCAGCCTGGGACAGGGTAACACCGGGGAGCTGTTTTTT. Protein product: CASSLGQGNTGELFF.

V usage is TRBV27 and J usage is TRBJ1-2, with no clear D. V was cut by 0 bases and J by 1 base, with 12 bases left in between. The germline V gene has CDR1 MNHEY and CDR2 SMNVEV (reference sequence). This CDR3 is 16 amino acids long. DNA of the CDR3: TGTGCCAGCAGTTTATCGCCCACGAGCCATAACTATGGCTACACCTTC. Its translation: CASSLSPTSHNYGYTF.

The genes are TRBV5-1 and TRBJ2-7, with 8 bases matching TRBD1. Per germline, CDR1 SGHRS and CDR2 YFSETQ. Trimming at V came to 4 bases and at J to 0 bases, leaving 6 bases not matched to a gene. The CDR3 has 15 amino acids. CDR3 sequence reads: CASSPLDRGSYEQYF. Written as DNA, the CDR3 is TGCGCCAGCAGCCCGCTCGACAGGGGCTCCTACGAGCAGTACTTC.

The rearrangement joins TRBV5-1 to TRBJ2-2; D is perhaps TRBD1 (5 bases). The germline V gene encodes CDR1 SGHRS and CDR2 YFSETQ. V dropped 0 bases and J dropped 4 bases, with 10 bases sitting between them. The CDR3 spans 15 residues. The CDR3 sequence is CASSLEPGITGELFF. The CDR3 bases are TGCGCCAGCAGCTTGGAGCCAGGGATCACCGGGGAGCTGTTTTTT.

The gene calls are TRBV11-2 and TRBJ2-5; D is perhaps TRBD1 (6 bases). The germline V and J ends were trimmed by 4 bases and 1 base, with 7 bases remaining between them. The CDR3 extends over 13 amino acids. Germline V gives CDR1 SGHAT, CDR2 FQNNGV. Here the CDR3 reads CASSSDSQETQYF. The CDR3 DNA reads TGTGCCAGCAGCTCGGACAGCCAAGAGACCCAGTACTTC.

The chain links TRBV3-1 (or the pseudogene TRBV3-2) to TRBJ1-1; D is undetermined. This CDR3 region has 16 residues. In germline, CDR1 is LGHDT, CDR2 YNNKEL (reference sequence). V was cut by 0 bases and J by 0 bases, with 11 bases left in between. CDR3 bases: TGTGCCAGCAGCCAAGAAAACCTCCCTATGAACACTGAAGCTTTCTTT. This codes for CASSQENLPMNTEAFF.

CDR3 loop: CASSLNGGEQYF. CDR3 nucleotides: TGTGCCAGCAGCTTAAACGGCGGAGAGCAGTACTTC. The chain carries TRBV7-3 and TRBJ2-7; no definite D call. V shed 1 base and J shed 7 bases, with 8 bases lying between them. The CDR3 runs to 12 residues. Germline V lookup: CDR1 SGHTA, CDR2 FQGTGA.

This chain links TRBV19 with TRBJ2-1, with 7 bases identical to TRBD1. CDR1 and CDR2 (germline): LNHDA, SQIVND (reference sequence). The trim removed 7 bases at V and 8 bases at J, leaving 11 bases unmatched. This CDR3 comprises 14 residues. The chain's CDR3 is CASTPSDRFYEQFF. In nucleotides, the CDR3 is TGTGCCAGTACCCCATCGGACAGGTTTTATGAGCAGTTCTTC.

This chain links TRBV11-3 with TRBJ2-7, with 12 bases that match TRBD2. With 4 bases clipped from V and 2 bases from J, the junction kept 6 bases outside the gene matches. Per germline, CDR1 SGHNT and CDR2 YENEEA. The CDR3 consists of 16 residues. CDR3 sequence: CASSYGLAGPAYEQYF. CDR3 in DNA: TGTGCCAGCAGCTACGGACTAGCGGGACCAGCCTACGAGCAGTACTTC.

The chain employs TRBV28 and TRBJ2-7; no reliable D call. V gave up 5 bases and J gave up 3 bases, with 11 bases separating them. The germline V gene encodes CDR1 MDHEN and CDR2 SYDVKM. The CDR3 has 13 residues. The DNA for the CDR3 is TGTGCCAGCAGTCTCCTACTCGACTACGAGCAGTACTTC. Translated: CASSLLLDYEQYF. Full variable domain (outside the CDR3, taken from reference TRBV28 and TRBJ2-7): DVKVTQSSRYLVKRTGEKVFLECVQDMDHENMFWYRQDPGLGLRLIYFSYDVKMKEKGDIPEGYSVSREKKERFSLILESASTNQTSMYLCASSLLLDYEQYFGPGTRLTVT.

The CDR3: CATSAIPAGLAGNTGELFF. CDR3 bases: TGTGCCACCAGTGCCATTCCCGCCGGACTAGCGGGGAACACCGGGGAGCTGTTTTTT. The rearrangement uses TRBV24-1 and TRBJ2-2, with TRBD2 identical over 11 bases. CDR1 is KGHDR and CDR2 is SFDVKD in the germline V gene. J gave up 1 base and V 5 bases, and 11 bases lay outside the gene matches. The CDR3 contains 19 residues.

The V call is TRBV28, the J call TRBJ1-2; no clear D gene. Germline V gives CDR1 MDHEN, CDR2 SYDVKM. This CDR3 spans 17 amino acids. Trimming removed 2 bases at V and 3 bases at J, with 19 bases between. CDR3 sequence reads: CASSLVRAGQEDYGYTF. The CDR3 DNA is TGTGCCAGCAGTTTAGTCCGTGCAGGCCAAGAAGACTATGGCTACACCTTC.

The chain is built from TRBV19 and TRBJ1-1; tentative D call: TRBD1 (6 bases). V lost 7 bases, J lost 4 bases, and 19 bases lay in between. The germline gives CDR1 LNHDA, CDR2 SQIVND (reference sequence). The CDR3 length is 15 residues. DNA of the CDR3: TGTGCCAGTACCTATAGGCAAGGGGGTAGCACTGAAGCTTTCTTT. Amino acids: CASTYRQGGSTEAFF.

The V gene is TRBV7-9, the J gene TRBJ1-2; D call uncertain. V lost 4 bases and J lost 2, with 23 bases in between. The V gene's germline CDR1 is SEHNR and CDR2 FQNEAQ (reference sequence). The CDR3 spans 18 residues. The DNA of the CDR3 is TGTGCCAGCAGCTCCCACGTTCCGGGGATTTTTTTGAACTATGGCTACACCTTC. Protein product: CASSSHVPGIFLNYGYTF. Drawing the rest from reference TRBV7-9 and TRBJ1-2, the complete variable domain is DTGVSQNPRHKITKRGQNVTFRCDPISEHNRLYWYRQTLGQGPEFLTYFQNEAQLEKSRLLSDRFSAERPKGSFSTLEIQRTEQGDSAMYLCASSSHVPGIFLNYGYTFGSGTRLTVV.

The CDR3: CASSARQTTGELFF. The CDR3 coding sequence is TGTGCCAGCTCAGCGAGACAGACTACCGGGGAGCTGTTTTTT. This sequence joins TRBV18 and TRBJ2-2, with D possibly matching TRBD1 (5 bases). The germline CDR1 and CDR2 sequences are KGHSH and LQKENI. The V end was cut by 5 bases, the J end by 5 bases, with 12 bases between. The CDR3 runs to 14 residues.

V is TRBV19 and J is TRBJ1-3; no definite D call. The CDR3 is made up of 14 amino acids. Trimming cost V 5 bases and J 4 bases, with 12 bases left between them. The germline V gene encodes CDR1 LNHDA and CDR2 SQIVND (reference sequence). CDR3 region: CASSPTILGNTIYF. The CDR3 DNA follows: TGTGCCAGTAGTCCGACAATCCTCGGAAACACCATATATTTT.

The chain uses TRBV5-1 and TRBJ1-3; D gene uncertain. The germline CDR1 and CDR2 sequences are SGHRS and YFSETQ. The CDR3 extends over 16 amino acids. V was clipped by 0 bases and J by 0 bases, with 10 bases between them. In nucleotides, the CDR3 is TGCGCCAGCAGCTTGGGACTTGTGGACTCTGGAAACACCATATATTTT. Amino acid sequence: CASSLGLVDSGNTIYF.

The chain joins TRBV18 to TRBJ2-5, with 11 bases fitting TRBD1. CDR1 is KGHSH and CDR2 is LQKENI in the germline V gene. This CDR3 comprises 17 residues. V lost 1 base, J lost 5 bases, and 9 bases stayed unmatched. DNA for the CDR3: TGTGCCAGCTCACCACTAAGGACAGGGGGCTGGTCGGAGACCCAGTACTTC. Amino acid sequence: CASSPLRTGGWSETQYF.

The chain employs TRBV2 and TRBJ2-2, with D perhaps TRBD2 (6 bases). Between the trimmed V and J ends, which lost 8 bases and 0 bases, there was a span of 10 bases. The germline V gene encodes CDR1 SNHLY and CDR2 FYNNEI. This CDR3 has 14 amino acids. The CDR3 region is CASSRETNTGELFF. In DNA form, the CDR3 reads TGTGCCAGCTCCCGGGAGACGAACACCGGGGAGCTGTTTTTT.

CDR3 DNA: TGCGCCAGCAGCTTGGAGGGGTACGAGCAGTACTTC. Translated, it gives CASSLEGYEQYF. The chain recombines TRBV5-1 with TRBJ2-7, with a weak D call TRBD1 (5 bases). The CDR3 spans 12 residues. V lost 0 bases, J lost 4 bases, and 5 bases lay in between. Germline assignment: CDR1 SGHRS and CDR2 YFSETQ.

The chain couples TRBV4-1 to TRBJ2-1, with 7 bases identical to TRBD2. V lost 3 bases and J lost 8; bases outside the gene matches: 7. CDR3 length equals 14 residues. CDR1 and CDR2 (germline): MGHRA, YSYEKL. The CDR3 protein is CASSHGLDLDEQFF. CDR3 coding DNA: TGCGCCAGCAGCCATGGACTAGATCTTGATGAGCAGTTCTTC.

V and J are TRBV20-1 and TRBJ2-4; D is unresolved. Trimming took off 8 bases at V and 0 bases at J, with 5 bases between the two ends. CDR1 DFQATT and CDR2 SNEGSKA come from the germline V gene (reference sequence). The CDR3 is 11 residues long. The CDR3 region has the DNA TGCAGTAAGCTAGCCAAAAACATTCAGTACTTC. Translation: CSKLAKNIQYF.

The chain uses TRBV19 and TRBJ1-4; D not resolved. The CDR3 has 12 residues. From germline, CDR1 is LNHDA and CDR2 SQIVND (reference sequence). V gave up 5 bases and J gave up 8 bases, with 9 bases separating them. CDR3 amino acids: CASSLFGEKLFF. The CDR3 DNA reads TGTGCCAGTAGTCTATTCGGGGAAAAACTGTTTTTT. Full variable domain (missing parts from reference TRBV19 and TRBJ1-4): DGGITQSPKYLFRKEGQNVTLSCEQNLNHDAMYWYRQDPGQGLRLIYYSQIVNDFQKGDIAEGYSVSREKKESFPLTVTSAQKNPTAFYLCASSLFGEKLFFGSGTQLSVL.

The chain has TRBV15 and TRBJ2-7; TRBD1 might be the D (5 bases). This CDR3 comprises 13 residues. V lost 3 bases, J lost 3 bases, and 9 bases lay in between. CDR1 and CDR2 (germline): LNHNV, YYDKDF (reference sequence). The CDR3: CATSSADSYEQYF. The CDR3 region has the DNA TGTGCCACCAGCAGCGCCGACAGCTACGAGCAGTACTTC.

This chain joins TRBV7-9 and TRBJ1-2, with D unresolved. V lost 6 bases and J lost 4, with 21 bases in between. The CDR3 length is 16 residues. The germline V gene has CDR1 SEHNR and CDR2 FQNEAQ (reference sequence). This chain's CDR3 is CASSSPAFNAGYGYTF. The CDR3 DNA reads TGTGCCAGCAGTTCCCCAGCGTTCAATGCGGGCTATGGCTACACCTTC.

This CDR3 reads CASSLGQLSTDTQYF. The CDR3, as DNA: TGTGCCAGCAGCTTGGGACAGCTGAGCACAGATACGCAGTATTTT. This chain uses TRBV7-2 with TRBJ2-3; 7 positions agree with TRBD1. The ends lost 3 bases at V and 0 bases at J; junction bases unmatched: 3. The CDR3 runs 15 residues. The germline V gene encodes CDR1 SGHTA and CDR2 FQGNSA.

The rearrangement links TRBV11-2 to TRBJ1-6; tentatively, D is TRBD1 (5 bases). The CDR3 sequence is 19 residues long. Germline V CDR1 and CDR2: SGHAT, FQNNGV. With 0 bases removed from V and 8 bases from J, the gap between germline ends came to 23 bases. This CDR3 reads CASSLDRGESAWGYSPLHF. For the CDR3, the DNA is TGTGCCAGCAGCTTAGATCGCGGAGAAAGCGCGTGGGGCTATTCACCCCTCCACTTT.

The CDR3 here is CASSLSQGGPTNEQFF. CDR3 in DNA: TGTGCCAGCAGTTTGTCTCAGGGGGGCCCCACAAATGAGCAGTTCTTC. The chain employs TRBV27 and TRBJ2-1, with D possibly being TRBD1 (7 bases). V was trimmed by 3 bases and J by 7 bases, leaving 19 bases between them. CDR1 MNHEY and CDR2 SMNVEV come from the germline V gene (reference sequence). The CDR3 is 16 amino acids.

CDR3 nucleotides: TGTGCCAGCAGCTTGGCTTGGGAGGGGGAGCAGTACTTC. It encodes CASSLAWEGEQYF. The V and J genes are TRBV7-9 and TRBJ2-7, with TRBD2 matching 7 bases. Germline assignment: CDR1 SEHNR and CDR2 FQNEAQ (reference sequence). The junction had 6 bases not matched to a gene; V was cut back by 3 bases and J by 7 bases. The CDR3 sequence is 13 residues long.

This chain connects TRBV30 to TRBJ1-2; D is possibly TRBD1 (5 bases). Trimming took off 0 bases at V and 6 bases at J, with 14 bases between the two ends. There are 14 residues in the CDR3. Germline CDR1 GTSNPN, CDR2 SVGIG (reference sequence). CDR3 sequence: CAWSVGAPVDGYTF. The CDR3 DNA reads TGTGCCTGGAGTGTAGGGGCCCCTGTTGATGGCTACACCTTC. Full variable domain (missing parts from reference TRBV30 and TRBJ1-2): SQTIHQWPATLVQPVGSPLSLECTVEGTSNPNLYWYRQAAGRGLQLLFYSVGIGQISSEVPQNLSASRPQDRQFILSSKKLLLSDSGFYLCAWSVGAPVDGYTFGSGTRLTVV.

V is TRBV9 and J is TRBJ2-3; D may be TRBD2 (6 bases). V was trimmed by 5 bases and J by 0 bases, leaving 7 bases between them. In germline, CDR1 is SGDLS, CDR2 YYNGEE. CDR3 size: 13 residues. The DNA for the CDR3 is TGTGCCAGCAGGGGGACTAGCACAGATACGCAGTATTTT. Amino acid sequence: CASRGTSTDTQYF.